The entry that follows covers one T cell receptor beta chain sequence. Antigen unknown. The data were obtained in a study of CD4 T cells in relation to SARS-CoV-2 and coronaviruses. Repertoires were generated with immunoSEQ multiplex PCR, while TCRdb's copy carries only in-frame clones and drops some. The sample carries under 25,000 clones, about 77% recorded once. J lost 2 bases, V lost 5 bases, and 9 bases had no gene match. The CDR3 contains 17 residues. Germline CDR1 and CDR2: LNHDA and SQIVND (reference sequence). Before the COVID-19 pandemic, during about 2010-2018, CD4+ T cells were taken from unexposed donors. Isolation of CD4+ T cells took place after approximately eleven days in culture.

The chain links TRBV19 to TRBJ2-1; 10 bases fit TRBD1. Material for sequencing was CD4+ T cells from PBMCs, cultured in vitro. The origin of this receptor is a human donor in good health. This chain's CDR3 is CASSVATGQGAYNEQFF. The CDR3, as DNA: TGTGCCAGTAGTGTAGCTACTGGACAGGGGGCCTACAATGAGCAGTTCTTC.